Reported below is one T cell receptor (beta chain). Its target is unknown. At one end the junction does not follow the germline gene, possibly because of a read error. Germline CDR1 is LNHDA and CDR2 is SQIVND (reference sequence). The length of the CDR3 is 14 residues. The assay was immunoSEQ multiplex PCR, and TCRdb's table has in-frame clones only and misses some. Among about 22,000 clones listed, approximately 82% were seen once. These data are taken from a study of T cells in narcolepsy. Overall study: Healthy controls were enrolled alongside patients with narcolepsy type 1 or type 2. Study conclusions and caveats: Autoreactive clonotypes reportedly recurred in blood of same and different patients, not controls. Autoreactive clone sequences were missing from some blood memory CD4+ repertoires. Same-patient CSF and blood CD4+ T cell clonotypes included HCRT-specific and TRIB2-specific autoreactive ones.

The source material was memory (CD45RA-) CD4+ T cells from blood. The TCR originated in a human donor in good health. The chain has TRBV19 and TRBJ1-3; possible D gene TRBD1, 6 bases. CDR3 amino acids: CASTGGGSGNIIYF. The CDR3 DNA sequence: TGTGCCAGTACTGGCGGGGGCTCTGGAAACATCATATATTTT. Based on the CDR3 plus reference TRBV19 and TRBJ1-3, the full variable domain is DGGITQSPKYLFRKEGQNVTLSCEQNLNHDAMYWYRQDPGQGLRLIYYSQIVNDFQKGDIAEGYSVSREKKESFPLTVTSAQKNPTAFYLCASTGGGSGNIIYFGEGSWLTVV.